The TCR beta chain under discussion was sequenced for a study of blood T cell repertoires in COVID-19. In the original workflow: Estimation of nucleated cell counts was performed using reference gene primer amplification. The protocol was immunoSEQ multiplex PCR, while the TCRdb copy is restricted to in-frame clones and leaves out a portion. Clone size and the V and J calls come from that table; the DNA yielded D and trimming. The data show 70,000 to 90,000 clones, around 80% seen once. This clone occurred once. Germline V gene data show CDR1 as SEHNR and CDR2 as FQNEAQ (reference sequence). The length of the CDR3 is 13 residues. V was cut by 4 bases and J by 4 bases, with 10 bases left in between.

V and J are TRBV7-9 and TRBJ2-5; TRBD1 might be the D (6 bases). Sequencing was carried out using peripheral blood. The sequence was collected from a man in his 70s with acute or convalescent COVID-19. This CDR3 is CASSSRGLETQYF. CDR3 sequence (DNA): TGTGCCAGCAGCTCCAGGGGTTTAGAGACCCAGTACTTC.